This TCR beta chain originates from a study of cytomegalovirus exposure and HLA in healthy donors (dated by TCRdb to 2015 to 2018). The study in broad terms: According to an earlier analysis of 587 of the donors, about 179 million T cells yielded some 120 million unique TCR beta sequences and 250 to 350 Gb of sequence data. A separate validation cohort of more than 100 different subjects was used in addition to the roughly 640-subject first cohort. Typing coverage varied by locus: roughly 620-630 donors for A, B, C, DRB1 and DQB1; approximately 560 for DQA1; nearly 610 for DPA1; some 470 for DPB1. The study aimed to test whether signatures of past pathogen exposure could be identified by cataloging public T cell receptors. Among 300 to 500 genotyped donors of the cohort, an average of around 240,000 unique TCR beta nucleotide sequences was sequenced per donor, of which about 18% were non-productive. Four to six DR-DQ haplotypes were handled as single units for association and clustering because linkage in the cohort was strong. In the later analysis, no new phenotypic data were used to find candidate immune exposures; instead, reliance was placed on TCR beta sequences and their occurrence across donors. HLA typing included class I and class II loci at four-digit resolution. All discovery cohort repertoires had been generated on a single sequencing platform. An early release that covered some 630 HLA-typed donors contained approximately 300 gigabases of sequencing data and 80 million or so unique TCR sequences. In a later analysis, previously published TCR beta repertoires from 670 or so donors were re-analyzed and high-resolution HLA genotyping was added so that TCR occurrence patterns could be studied. To predict cytomegalovirus infection status, the study brought together high-throughput TCR immunosequencing, statistical association of individual TCRs with disease status, and machine learning. Donor age, sex, ethnicity and CMV serostatus were collected together with the repertoire data. An earlier analysis of 500 to 650 of the donors applied high-throughput TCR beta sequencing to assess whether each TCR beta V gene segment acted as functional or pseudogenic. Of the 398 genotyped donors, 70% to 90% were placed in the genetic ancestry cluster associated with self-reported Caucasian donors. The T cell repertoires of 670 or so subjects were profiled by immunosequencing and related to cytomegalovirus serostatus. A later genetic analysis used genome-wide SNP genotypes for about three fifths of the roughly 700 donors, treating that subset as a discovery cohort. The research as a whole found: Linkage disequilibrium might explain the correlated functional status among segregating V segments, but an unknown experimental factor could not be ruled out. In this cohort, only TCR beta chains were sequenced, and detectable features were limited by the absence of alpha or paired-chain data. A later analysis reported that several top co-occurrence clusters appeared linked to parvovirus B19, influenza, CMV and Epstein-Barr virus. Specific HLA alleles were associated with over 15,000 TCR beta sequences at a false discovery rate of 0.05 in a later analysis. Because HLA typing was unavailable for some donors at each locus, only the typed subset was used in association tests. The study gave a list of under 200 TCR beta chains associated with cytomegalovirus. An earlier analysis of approximately 500 of the donors showed that most TCR beta V segments appeared in productive rearrangements either about 90% or about 30% of the time, which broadly matched IMGT annotations. The classifier was reported to diagnose cytomegalovirus status with high specificity and sensitivity in both the original cohort and the validation cohort. Assigning TCR associations to individual alleles was difficult when HLA alleles, especially DR and DQ, strongly co-occurred. In a later analysis, the rate of TCR association differed among HLA loci, with DRB1 alleles having the most associated TCRs and HLA-C alleles having the fewest. Presence/absence analyses assumed roughly uniform sequencing depth across donors, an assumption that may not hold. The authors suggested that the approach could potentially be generalized to other disease states and immunological phenotypes. Seventeen rarely observed V segments, including chromosome 9 orphons, were excluded from the earlier analysis of approximately 500 of the donors because counts were too low. Immune exposure information for the cohort was limited to CMV serostatus. A group of highly shared sequence variants was considered likely to be a technical artifact of the sequencing pipeline. In a later analysis, HLA-associated TCR beta chains showed more clonal expansion and lower generation probabilities than non-associated chains that were equally common. V-gene and J-gene trimming of TCR beta chains was associated with a missense DCLRE1C variant in a later genetic analysis, and the association was replicated in an independent cohort. Some IMGT-functional V segments, including TRBV6-2 and TRBV6-3, could not be distinguished by the 87-base-pair reads and were therefore excluded. Most TCR sequences were seen in very few donors, while some public TCRs were found in many individuals. A further reported finding was that TCR beta sequences accurately predicted the HLA-A and HLA-B alleles for most subjects in the first cohort. A few of the identified cytomegalovirus-associated TCR beta chains were confirmed in vitro to be specific for cytomegalovirus antigens. In a later analysis, most CMV-associated TCR beta chains were found to appear HLA-restricted, with HLA associations seemingly driven largely by CMV exposure. In a later genetic analysis, fewer N-insertions in productive TCRs were reported among donors in an Asian-associated ancestry cluster than the roughly 700-donor mean.

The cohort was made up of approximately 670 healthy bone marrow donors. All cohort members were sampled while nominally healthy, although unrecorded immune exposures were likely present. The donor tested CMV seronegative, placing the donor among the 350 or so seronegative members of the cohort. A peripheral blood sample was provided by each donor, and peripheral blood mononuclear cells were used for TCR beta sequencing. The Qiagen DNeasy Blood Extraction Kit was used to extract genomic DNA from the blood cell samples. Library construction relied on the immunoSEQ multiplex PCR assay. For the multiplex PCR, a mixture combining 60 forward primers for TCR Vbeta segments and 13 reverse primers for TCR Jbeta segments was used. The CDR3 region of rearranged TCR beta genes was amplified from genomic DNA by a multiplex PCR assay. On the Illumina HiSeq System, the amplified TCR beta libraries were sequenced as 87-base-pair reads. Per the source publication's procedure: Across the 500 to 850 repertoires, a later analysis counted about 81 million unique TCR beta chains, around 11 million of which were shared by at least two donors. Raw reads were error-corrected and collapsed into unique sequences with a nearest-neighbor algorithm that merged closely related sequences to remove PCR and sequencing errors. To assign V, D and J gene segments, CDR3 sequences were aligned to IMGT reference sequences. For a sequence to be retained, a match of at least six nucleotides was required to both a V gene segment and a J gene segment. Rearrangements were classified as productive when the CDR3 lacked stop codons and remained in frame with V and J, and all other rearrangements were classified as non-productive. Following IMGT convention, CDR3 was defined as the stretch from the second conserved V-encoded cysteine to the conserved J-encoded phenylalanine. In an earlier analysis of roughly 610 of the donors, sequences lacking an unambiguous match to a single V gene segment were excluded. In an earlier analysis of 450 to 700 of the donors, V segments were called functional above 56.7% productive rearrangements and were called segregating when the between-donor standard deviation exceeded 5%. A statistical classification framework was built for diagnosing cytomegalovirus status from the catalog of TCR beta chain sequences. In a later analysis, TCR nucleotide sequences were compared against IMGT/GENE-DB human TR gene sequences so that V and J genes could be assigned. In a later analysis, CDR3 sequences and most-parsimonious VDJ recombination scenarios were assigned using the TCRdist pipeline. A later analysis defined each TCR beta chain by its CDR3 amino acid sequence plus V-gene family, and excluded reads lacking a unique V-gene family. A later analysis removed 600 or so highly shared, low-generation-probability nucleotide sequences to deal with suspected cross-contamination and a sequencing artifact. A later analysis calculated a clonal expansion index for each public chain from normalized within-repertoire ranks of inferred template counts. Generation probabilities in a later analysis came from a VDJ recombination model fitted to out-of-frame rearrangements, and those results were checked against IGoR. A later analysis scored TCR-TCR, TCR-HLA and TCR-CMV co-occurrence with hypergeometric tests, applying a repertoire-size bias correction to TCR pairs. A later analysis estimated false discovery rates by permuting HLA or CMV assignments 20 times. In a later analysis, co-occurring TCRs were grouped using DBSCAN, and TCRdist sequence similarity was added for clustering within HLA-allele-positive subsets. Co-occurrence clustering excluded repertoires with fewer than 30,000 or more than 120,000 public chains, plus five with anomalous nucleotide sharing. TCRdb mirrors the immuneACCESS table, restricted to in-frame sequences. Some clones are absent from its copies; in checked studies, under half trace to an unresolved V gene, and the reason for the others is unknown. From that table come the V and J calls and clone size; the DNA was used to work out D and trimming. The sample yields some 170,000 clones; about 65% were counted once. Together, the top ten hold approximately 2.8% of the sample.

From cysteine to phenylalanine, the CDR3 is 13 amino acids long. Only CDR3 DNA is held: 39 bases, read in frame from base 1. Trimmed from V: 5 bases; trimmed from J: 9 bases; junction bases lacking a gene match: 7. CDR1 is given as MNHEY and CDR2 as SMNVEV, both from the germline V gene (reference sequence). A note on this clone: Its antigen is still unknown. Base qualities are not at hand, and no much larger clone is one base apart.

Specimen: PBMCs. The chain couples TRBV27 to TRBJ1-5; 7 middle bases align to TRBD1. The source of this sequence is a woman younger than 45 in good health and CMV-seronegative. The bases are TGTGCCAGCAGTAACAGGGGTGGAGTGCCCCAGCATTTT. It codes for CASSNRGGVPQHF.